This T cell receptor beta chain comes out of a study of T cells in Graves' hyperthyroidism and ophthalmopathy. Across the whole study: Peripheral blood collection took place at initial diagnosis, before any treatment.

The table lists this clonotype with a count of one. The antigen is unknown. Graves' hyperthyroidism showing no ophthalmopathy progression within 18 months was considered stable. Diagnosis rested on symptoms, serum thyroxine and TRAb, thyroid ultrasound, and orbital computed tomography. Amplification targeted TCR beta CDR3 regions from RNA transcripts. The study used the HTBI primer set for a first-round RT-PCR of the TCR CDR3. TCRdb independently ran MiXCR on the multiplex PCR reads; one entry per CDR3 protein. The sample lists 470,000 or so distinct CDR3 sequences, about 20% occurring once. Whole-study findings and limits: Appearing also in blood were most of the thyroid clonotypes expanded above 0.001.

V lost 5 bases, J lost 8 bases, and 8 bases stayed unmatched. Germline CDR1 MNHEY, CDR2 SVGEGT. The CDR3 has 15 residues. This receptor was obtained from a man younger than 35 with Graves' hyperthyroidism. The material sequenced was blood. This chain uses TRBV6-2 or TRBV6-3 with TRBJ1-5; 11 bases match TRBD1. Here the CDR3 reads CASSKDRGLFEPQHF. The CDR3 coding sequence is TGTGCCAGCAGTAAGGACAGGGGGCTTTTTGAGCCCCAGCATTTT.